This T cell receptor (beta chain) was sequenced in a study of cytomegalovirus exposure and HLA in healthy donors. At the level of the study: Unique TCRs from HLA-typed donors, some 85 million of them, were held in an early data release. General study results and limits: Reportedly, a later analysis found an Asian-associated ancestry cluster had fewer N-insertions than the approximately 670-donor mean.

13 Jbeta primers and 60 Vbeta primers were used for the PCR. The table came from immunoSEQ multiplex PCR; TCRdb's copy has only in-frame clones and leaves some out. The sample holds more than 150,000 clones, about three quarters seen once. Concerning this clone itself: Its antigen is not identified.

The origin of this receptor is a man aged 18 to 30 in good health and CMV-seronegative. Sequencing was carried out using PBMCs.

CDR3 protein: CASSLAYSSFYGYTF. The CDR3 region has the DNA TGTGCCAGCAGCTTAGCGTACAGCTCTTTCTATGGCTACACCTTC. The chain carries TRBV7-9 and TRBJ1-2, with D hard to call. CDR3 size: 15 residues. V was trimmed by 0 bases and J by 4 bases, leaving 12 bases between them. Germline V lookup: CDR1 SEHNR, CDR2 FQNEAQ (reference sequence).